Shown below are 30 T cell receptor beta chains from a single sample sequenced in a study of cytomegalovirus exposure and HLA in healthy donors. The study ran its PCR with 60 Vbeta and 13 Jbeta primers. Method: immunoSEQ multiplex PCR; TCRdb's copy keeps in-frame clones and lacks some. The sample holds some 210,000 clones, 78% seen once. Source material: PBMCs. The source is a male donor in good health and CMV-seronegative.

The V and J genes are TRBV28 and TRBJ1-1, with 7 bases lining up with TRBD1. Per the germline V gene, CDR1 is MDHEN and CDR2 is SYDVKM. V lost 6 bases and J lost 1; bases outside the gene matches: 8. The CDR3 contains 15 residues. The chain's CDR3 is CASRTTGAGNTEAFF. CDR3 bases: TGTGCCAGCAGGACAACAGGGGCGGGGAACACTGAAGCTTTCTTT. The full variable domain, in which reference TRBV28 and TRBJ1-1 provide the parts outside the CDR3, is DVKVTQSSRYLVKRTGEKVFLECVQDMDHENMFWYRQDPGLGLRLIYFSYDVKMKEKGDIPEGYSVSREKKERFSLILESASTNQTSMYLCASRTTGAGNTEAFFGQGTRLTVV.

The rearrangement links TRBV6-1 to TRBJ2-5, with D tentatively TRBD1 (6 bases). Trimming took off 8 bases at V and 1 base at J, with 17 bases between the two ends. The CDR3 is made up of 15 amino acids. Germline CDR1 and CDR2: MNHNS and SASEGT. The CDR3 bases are TGTGCCAGCTCCGATGCCAGGACAGCCCAAGAGACCCAGTACTTC. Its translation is CASSDARTAQETQYF.

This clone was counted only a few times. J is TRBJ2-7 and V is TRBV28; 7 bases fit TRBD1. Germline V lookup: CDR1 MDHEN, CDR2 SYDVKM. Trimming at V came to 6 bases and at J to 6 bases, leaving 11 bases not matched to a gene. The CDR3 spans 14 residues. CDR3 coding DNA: TGTGCCAGCAGGACCACAGGGGTCAACACCGAGCAGTACTTC. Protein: CASRTTGVNTEQYF.

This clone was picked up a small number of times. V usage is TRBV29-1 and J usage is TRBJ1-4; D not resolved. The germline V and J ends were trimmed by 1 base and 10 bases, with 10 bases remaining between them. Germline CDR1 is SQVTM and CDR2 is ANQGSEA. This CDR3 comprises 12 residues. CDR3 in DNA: TGCAGCGTTGAAGTACCCCCAGGAAAACTGTTTTTT. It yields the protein CSVEVPPGKLFF.

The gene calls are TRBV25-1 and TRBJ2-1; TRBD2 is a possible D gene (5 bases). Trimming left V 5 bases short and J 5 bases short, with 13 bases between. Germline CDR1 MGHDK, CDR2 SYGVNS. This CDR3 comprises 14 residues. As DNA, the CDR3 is TGTGCCAGCAGTTCCGGACTTAGCAACAATGAGCAGTTCTTC. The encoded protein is CASSSGLSNNEQFF.

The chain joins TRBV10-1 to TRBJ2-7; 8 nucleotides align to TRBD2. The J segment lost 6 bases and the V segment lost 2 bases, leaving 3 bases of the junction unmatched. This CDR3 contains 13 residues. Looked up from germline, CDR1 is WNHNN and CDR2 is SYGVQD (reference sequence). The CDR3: CASSEQAGVEQYF. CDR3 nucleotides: TGCGCCAGCAGTGAGCAAGCGGGAGTCGAGCAGTACTTC.

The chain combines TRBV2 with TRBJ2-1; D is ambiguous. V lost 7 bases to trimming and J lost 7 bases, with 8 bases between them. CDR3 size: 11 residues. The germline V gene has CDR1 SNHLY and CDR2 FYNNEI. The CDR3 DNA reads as TGTGCCAGCACCCCGTTAAATGAGCAGTTCTTC. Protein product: CASTPLNEQFF.

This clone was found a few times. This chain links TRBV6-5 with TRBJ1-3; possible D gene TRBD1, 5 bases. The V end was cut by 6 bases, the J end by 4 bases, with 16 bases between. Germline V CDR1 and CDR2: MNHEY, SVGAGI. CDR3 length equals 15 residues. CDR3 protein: CASSTNGARGNTIYF. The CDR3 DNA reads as TGTGCCAGCAGCACAAATGGGGCGCGCGGAAACACCATATATTTT.

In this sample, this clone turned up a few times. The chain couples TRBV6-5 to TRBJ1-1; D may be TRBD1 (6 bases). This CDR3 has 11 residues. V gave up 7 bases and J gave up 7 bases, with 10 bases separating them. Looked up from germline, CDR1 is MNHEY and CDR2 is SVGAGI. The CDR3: CASTQGNEAFF. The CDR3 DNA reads TGTGCCAGCACTCAGGGGAATGAAGCTTTCTTT.

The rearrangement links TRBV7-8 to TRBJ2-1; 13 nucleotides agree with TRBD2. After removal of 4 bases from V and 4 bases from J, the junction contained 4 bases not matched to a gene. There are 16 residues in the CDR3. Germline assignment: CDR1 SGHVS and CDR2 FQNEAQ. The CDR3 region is CASSSGLAGAYNEQFF. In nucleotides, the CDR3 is TGTGCCAGCAGCTCCGGACTAGCGGGAGCTTACAATGAGCAGTTCTTC.

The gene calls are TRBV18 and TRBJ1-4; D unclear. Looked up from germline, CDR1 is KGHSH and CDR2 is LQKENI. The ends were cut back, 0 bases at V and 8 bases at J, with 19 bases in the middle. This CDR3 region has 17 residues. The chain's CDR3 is CASSPPGGLLPGEKLFF. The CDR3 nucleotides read TGTGCCAGCTCACCACCGGGCGGGCTCCTCCCGGGAGAAAAACTGTTTTTT.

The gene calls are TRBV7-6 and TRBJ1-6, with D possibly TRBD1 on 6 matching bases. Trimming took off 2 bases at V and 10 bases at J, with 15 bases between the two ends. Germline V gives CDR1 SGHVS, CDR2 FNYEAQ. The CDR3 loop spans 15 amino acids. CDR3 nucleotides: TGTGCCAGCAGCTTAAAGCAGGGGAAAACGTCACCCCTCCACTTT. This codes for CASSLKQGKTSPLHF.

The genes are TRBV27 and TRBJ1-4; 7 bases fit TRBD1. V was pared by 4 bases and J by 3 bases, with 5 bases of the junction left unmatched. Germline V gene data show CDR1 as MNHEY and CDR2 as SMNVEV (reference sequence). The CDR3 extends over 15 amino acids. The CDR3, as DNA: TGTGCCAGCAGTTCCGCCGGGACAGCTAATGAAAAACTGTTTTTT. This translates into CASSSAGTANEKLFF.

The CDR3 protein is CASSQDGTGYEQYF. The CDR3 DNA sequence: TGTGCCAGCAGCCAAGACGGGACAGGCTACGAGCAGTACTTC. This rearrangement joins TRBV4-2 to TRBJ2-7; 8 bases map to TRBD1. With 0 bases clipped from V and 3 bases from J, the junction kept 1 base outside the gene matches. The CDR3 is 14 amino acids. Germline assignment: CDR1 LGHNA and CDR2 YNFKEQ.

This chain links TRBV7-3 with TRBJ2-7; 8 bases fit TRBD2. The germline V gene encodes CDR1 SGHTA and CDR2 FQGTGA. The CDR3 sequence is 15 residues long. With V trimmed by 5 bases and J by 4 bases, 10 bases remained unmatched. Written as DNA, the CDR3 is TGTGCCAGCAGCAACGGACTAGCATCGCCTTACGAGCAGTACTTC. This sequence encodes CASSNGLASPYEQYF.

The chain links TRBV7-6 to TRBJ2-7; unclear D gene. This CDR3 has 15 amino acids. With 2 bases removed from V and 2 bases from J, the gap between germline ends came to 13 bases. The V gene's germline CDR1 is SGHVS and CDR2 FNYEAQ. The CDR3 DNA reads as TGTGCCAGCAGCTTAATGAGAGCGCCGACCTACGAGCAGTACTTC. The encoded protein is CASSLMRAPTYEQYF.

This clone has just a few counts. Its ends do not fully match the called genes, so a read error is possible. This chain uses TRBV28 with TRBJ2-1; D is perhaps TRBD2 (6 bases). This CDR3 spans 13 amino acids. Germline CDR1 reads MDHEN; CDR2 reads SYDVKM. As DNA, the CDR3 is TGTGCCAGCAACCCACCGGGACTGGTCGAGCGGTTCTTC. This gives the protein CASNPPGLVERFF.

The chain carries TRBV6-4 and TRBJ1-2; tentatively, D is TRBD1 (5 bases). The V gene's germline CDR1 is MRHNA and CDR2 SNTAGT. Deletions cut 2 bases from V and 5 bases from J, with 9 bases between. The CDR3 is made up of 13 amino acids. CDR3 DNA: TGTGCCAGCAGTGACGGACAAAGTTATGGCTACACCTTC. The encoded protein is CASSDGQSYGYTF.

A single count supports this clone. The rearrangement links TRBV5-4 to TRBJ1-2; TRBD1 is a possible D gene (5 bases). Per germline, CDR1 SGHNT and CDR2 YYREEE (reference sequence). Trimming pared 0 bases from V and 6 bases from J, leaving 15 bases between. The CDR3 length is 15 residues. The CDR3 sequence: CASSLDLVQGDGYTF. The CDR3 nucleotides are TGTGCCAGCAGCTTGGATCTAGTGCAGGGTGATGGCTACACCTTC. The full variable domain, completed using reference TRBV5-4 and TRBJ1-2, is ETGVTQSPTHLIKTRGQQVTLRCSSQSGHNTVSWYQQALGQGPQFIFQYYREEENGRGNFPPRFSGLQFPNYSSELNVNALELDDSALYLCASSLDLVQGDGYTFGSGTRLTVV.

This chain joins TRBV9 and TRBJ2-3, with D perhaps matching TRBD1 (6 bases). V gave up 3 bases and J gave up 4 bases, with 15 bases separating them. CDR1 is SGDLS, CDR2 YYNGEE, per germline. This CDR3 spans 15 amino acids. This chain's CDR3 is CASSDGRGSADTQYF. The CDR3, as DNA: TGTGCCAGCAGCGACGGAAGGGGGTCCGCAGATACGCAGTATTTT.

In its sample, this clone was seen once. CDR3: CASSLAEREKEFF. The CDR3 region has the DNA TGCGCCAGCAGCTTGGCCGAGCGGGAGAAGGAGTTCTTC. V is TRBV5-1 and J is TRBJ2-1; the match to TRBD2 covers 8 bases. There are 13 residues in the CDR3. The germline gives CDR1 SGHRS, CDR2 YFSETQ. Unmatched junction bases numbered 7, after V lost 0 bases and J lost 14 bases.

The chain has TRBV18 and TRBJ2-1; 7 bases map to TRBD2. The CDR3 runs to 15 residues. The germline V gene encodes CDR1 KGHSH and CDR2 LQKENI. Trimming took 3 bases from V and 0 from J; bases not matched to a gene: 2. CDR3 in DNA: TGTGCCAGCTCACCTTCGGGGGGCTCCTACAATGAGCAGTTCTTC. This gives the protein CASSPSGGSYNEQFF.

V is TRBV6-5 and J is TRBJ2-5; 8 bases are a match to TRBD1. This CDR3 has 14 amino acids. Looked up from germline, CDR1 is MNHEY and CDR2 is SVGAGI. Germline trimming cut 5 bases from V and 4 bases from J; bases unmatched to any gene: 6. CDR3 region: CASSIGQGGETQYF. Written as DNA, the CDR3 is TGTGCCAGCAGTATCGGACAGGGAGGAGAGACCCAGTACTTC.

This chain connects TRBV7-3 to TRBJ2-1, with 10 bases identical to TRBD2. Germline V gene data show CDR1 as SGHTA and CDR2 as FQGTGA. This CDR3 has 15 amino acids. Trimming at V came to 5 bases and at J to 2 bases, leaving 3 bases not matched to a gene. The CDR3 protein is CASSDGLAAYNEQFF. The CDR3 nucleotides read TGTGCCAGCAGCGATGGACTAGCGGCCTACAATGAGCAGTTCTTC.

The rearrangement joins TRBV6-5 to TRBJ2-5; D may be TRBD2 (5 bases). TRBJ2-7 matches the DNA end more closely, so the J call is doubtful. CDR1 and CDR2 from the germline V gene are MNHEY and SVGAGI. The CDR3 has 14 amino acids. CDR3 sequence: CASSYSRTSYEQYF. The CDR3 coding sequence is TGTGCCAGCAGTTACTCGAGGACTTCCTACGAGCAGTACTTC.

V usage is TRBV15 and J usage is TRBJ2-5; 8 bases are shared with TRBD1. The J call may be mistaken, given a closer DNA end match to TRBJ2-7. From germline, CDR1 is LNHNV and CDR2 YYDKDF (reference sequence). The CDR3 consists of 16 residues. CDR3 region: CATSRVSGQVYYEQYF. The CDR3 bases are TGTGCCACCAGCAGGGTCTCGGGACAGGTTTATTACGAGCAGTACTTC.

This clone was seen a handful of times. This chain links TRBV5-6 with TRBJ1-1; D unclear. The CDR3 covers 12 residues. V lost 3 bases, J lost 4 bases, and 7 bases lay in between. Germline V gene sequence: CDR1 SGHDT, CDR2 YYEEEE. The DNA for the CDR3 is TGTGCCAGCAGCTCCCCGGGCACTGAAGCTTTCTTT. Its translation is CASSSPGTEAFF.

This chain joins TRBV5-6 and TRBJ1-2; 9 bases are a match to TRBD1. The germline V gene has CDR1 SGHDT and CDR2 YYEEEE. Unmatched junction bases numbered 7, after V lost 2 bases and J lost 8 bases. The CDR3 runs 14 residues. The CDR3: CASSLLTGGEGYTF. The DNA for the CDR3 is TGTGCCAGCAGCTTACTCACAGGGGGCGAAGGCTACACCTTC.

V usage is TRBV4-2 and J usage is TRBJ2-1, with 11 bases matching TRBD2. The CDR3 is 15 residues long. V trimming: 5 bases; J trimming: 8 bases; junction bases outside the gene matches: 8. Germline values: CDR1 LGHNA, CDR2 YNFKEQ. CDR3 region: CASSLQLAGADEQFF. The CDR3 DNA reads TGTGCCAGCAGCTTACAACTAGCGGGGGCCGATGAGCAGTTCTTC.

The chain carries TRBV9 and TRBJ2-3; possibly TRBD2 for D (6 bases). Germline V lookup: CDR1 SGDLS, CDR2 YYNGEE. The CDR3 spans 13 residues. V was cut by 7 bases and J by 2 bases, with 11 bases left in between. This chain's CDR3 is CASGEAPTDTQYF. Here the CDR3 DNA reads TGTGCCAGCGGGGAGGCTCCCACAGATACGCAGTATTTT.